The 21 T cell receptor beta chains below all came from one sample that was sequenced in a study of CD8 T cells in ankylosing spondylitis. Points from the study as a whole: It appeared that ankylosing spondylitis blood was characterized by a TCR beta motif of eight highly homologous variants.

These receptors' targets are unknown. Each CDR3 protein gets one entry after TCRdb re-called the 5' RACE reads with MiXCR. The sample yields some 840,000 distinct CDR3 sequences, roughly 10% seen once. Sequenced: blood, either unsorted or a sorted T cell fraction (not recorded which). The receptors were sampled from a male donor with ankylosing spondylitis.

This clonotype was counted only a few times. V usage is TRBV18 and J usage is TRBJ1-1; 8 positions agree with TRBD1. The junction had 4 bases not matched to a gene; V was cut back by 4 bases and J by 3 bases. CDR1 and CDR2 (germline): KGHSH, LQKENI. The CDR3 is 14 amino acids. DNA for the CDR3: TGTGCCAGCTCACGTACGGACAGGGACACTGAAGCTTTCTTT. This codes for CASSRTDRDTEAFF.

In DNA, the CDR3 is TGTGCCAGCAGTAGACACCAGACTAGCACAGATACGCAGTATTTT. This translates into CASSRHQTSTDTQYF. V usage is TRBV12-3 or TRBV12-4 and J usage is TRBJ2-3; D is uncertain. The CDR3 extends over 15 amino acids. Deletions cut 5 bases from V and 0 bases from J, with 12 bases between.

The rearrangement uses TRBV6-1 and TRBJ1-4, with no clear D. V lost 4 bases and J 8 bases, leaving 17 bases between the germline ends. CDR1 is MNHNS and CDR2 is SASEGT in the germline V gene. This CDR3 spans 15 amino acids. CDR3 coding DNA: TGTGCCAGCAGTGTCGAAGGGCAGAGGCGGGAAAAACTGTTTTTT. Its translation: CASSVEGQRREKLFF.

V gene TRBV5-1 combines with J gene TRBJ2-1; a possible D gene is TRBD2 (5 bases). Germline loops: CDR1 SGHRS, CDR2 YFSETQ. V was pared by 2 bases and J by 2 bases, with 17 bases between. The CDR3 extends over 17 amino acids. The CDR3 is CASSFGGTAATYNEQFF. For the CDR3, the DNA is TGCGCCAGCAGCTTTGGAGGAACAGCCGCTACCTACAATGAGCAGTTCTTC.

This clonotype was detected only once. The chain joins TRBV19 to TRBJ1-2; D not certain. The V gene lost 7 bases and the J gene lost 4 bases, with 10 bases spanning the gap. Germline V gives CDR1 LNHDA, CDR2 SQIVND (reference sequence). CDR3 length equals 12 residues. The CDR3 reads CASNQESYGYTF. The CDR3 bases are TGTGCCAGTAACCAGGAGTCCTATGGCTACACCTTC.

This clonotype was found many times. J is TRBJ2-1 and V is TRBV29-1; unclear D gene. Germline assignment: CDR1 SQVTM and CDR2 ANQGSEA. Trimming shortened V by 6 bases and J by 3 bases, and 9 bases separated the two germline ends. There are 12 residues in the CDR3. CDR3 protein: CSVHVFYNEQFF. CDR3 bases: TGCAGCGTGCACGTATTCTACAATGAGCAGTTCTTC.

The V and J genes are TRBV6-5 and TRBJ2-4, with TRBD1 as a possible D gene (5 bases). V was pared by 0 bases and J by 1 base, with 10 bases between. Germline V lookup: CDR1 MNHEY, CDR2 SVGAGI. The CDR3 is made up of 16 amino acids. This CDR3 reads CASSYSGAGAKNIQYF. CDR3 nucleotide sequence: TGTGCCAGCAGTTACTCTGGGGCCGGGGCCAAAAACATTCAGTACTTC.

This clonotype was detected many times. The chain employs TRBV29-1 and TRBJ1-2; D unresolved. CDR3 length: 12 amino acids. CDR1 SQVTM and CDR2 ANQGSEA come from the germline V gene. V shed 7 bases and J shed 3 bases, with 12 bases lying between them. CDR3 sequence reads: CSGYSGDYGYTF. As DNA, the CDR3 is TGCAGCGGCTACAGCGGCGACTATGGCTACACCTTC.

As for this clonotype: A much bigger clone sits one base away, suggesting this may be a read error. In DNA form, the CDR3 reads TGCAGTGCTAGAGAGGCCGGTTACGAGCAGTACTTC. Amino acid sequence: CSAREAGYEQYF. The V call is TRBV20-1, the J call TRBJ2-7; unclear D gene. V lost 0 bases to trimming and J lost 4 bases, with 7 bases between them. CDR1 DFQATT and CDR2 SNEGSKA come from the germline V gene (reference sequence). This CDR3 is built from 12 residues.

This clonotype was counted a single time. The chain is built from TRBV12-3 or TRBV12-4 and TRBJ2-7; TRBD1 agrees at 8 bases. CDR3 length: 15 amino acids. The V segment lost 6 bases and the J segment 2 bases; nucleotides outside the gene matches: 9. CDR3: CASSRETGVTYEQYF. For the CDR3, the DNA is TGTGCCAGCAGCCGGGAGACAGGGGTTACCTACGAGCAGTACTTC.

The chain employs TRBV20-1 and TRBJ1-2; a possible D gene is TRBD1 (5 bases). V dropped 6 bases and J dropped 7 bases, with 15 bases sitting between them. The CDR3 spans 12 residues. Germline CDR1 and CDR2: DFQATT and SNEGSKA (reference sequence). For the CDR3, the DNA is TGCAGTGCCCCTTTTCCCGGGGCTGGCTACACCTTC. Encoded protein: CSAPFPGAGYTF.

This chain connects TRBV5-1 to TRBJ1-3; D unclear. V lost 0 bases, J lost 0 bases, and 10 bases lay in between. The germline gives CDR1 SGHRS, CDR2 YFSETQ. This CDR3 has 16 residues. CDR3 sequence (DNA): TGCGCCAGCAGCTTGGTTGGGTACCTCTCTGGAAACACCATATATTTT. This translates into CASSLVGYLSGNTIYF.

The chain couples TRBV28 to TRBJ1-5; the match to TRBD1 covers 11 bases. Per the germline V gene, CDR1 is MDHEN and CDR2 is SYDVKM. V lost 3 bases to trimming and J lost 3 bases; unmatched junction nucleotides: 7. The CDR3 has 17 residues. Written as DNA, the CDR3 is TGTGCCAGCAGTTTCCCCCCGGGACAGGGGGACAATCAGCCCCAGCATTTT. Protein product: CASSFPPGQGDNQPQHF.

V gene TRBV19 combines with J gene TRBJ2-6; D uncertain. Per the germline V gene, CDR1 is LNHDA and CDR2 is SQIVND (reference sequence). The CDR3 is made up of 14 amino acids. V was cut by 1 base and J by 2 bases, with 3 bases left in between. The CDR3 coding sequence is TGTGCCAGTAGTATAGGGGCTGGGGCCAACGTCCTGACTTTC. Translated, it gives CASSIGAGANVLTF.

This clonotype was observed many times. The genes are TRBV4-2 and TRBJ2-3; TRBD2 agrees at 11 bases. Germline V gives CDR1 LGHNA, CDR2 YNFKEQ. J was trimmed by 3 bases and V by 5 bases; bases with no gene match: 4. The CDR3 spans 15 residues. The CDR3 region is CASSVASGRTDTQYF. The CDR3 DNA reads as TGTGCCAGCAGCGTCGCTAGCGGGAGGACAGATACGCAGTATTTT.

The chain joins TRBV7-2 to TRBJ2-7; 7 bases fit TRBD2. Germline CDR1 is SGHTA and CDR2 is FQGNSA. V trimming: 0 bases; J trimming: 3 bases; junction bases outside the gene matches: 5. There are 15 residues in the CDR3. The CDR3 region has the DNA TGTGCCAGCAGCTTAGCGCCTAGCGGAGACTACGAGCAGTACTTC. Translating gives CASSLAPSGDYEQYF.

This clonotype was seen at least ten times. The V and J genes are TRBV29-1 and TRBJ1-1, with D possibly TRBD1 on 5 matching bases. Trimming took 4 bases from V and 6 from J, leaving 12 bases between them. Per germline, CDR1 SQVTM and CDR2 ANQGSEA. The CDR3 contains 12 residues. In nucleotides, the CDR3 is TGCAGCGTTGCCCGACAGACACCTGAAGCTTTCTTT. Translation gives CSVARQTPEAFF.

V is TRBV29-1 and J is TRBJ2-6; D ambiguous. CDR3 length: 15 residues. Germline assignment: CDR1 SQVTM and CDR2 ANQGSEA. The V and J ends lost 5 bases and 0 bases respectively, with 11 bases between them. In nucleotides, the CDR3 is TGCAGCGTTTTGAGGCCGAGCTCTGGGGCCAACGTCCTGACTTTC. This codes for CSVLRPSSGANVLTF.

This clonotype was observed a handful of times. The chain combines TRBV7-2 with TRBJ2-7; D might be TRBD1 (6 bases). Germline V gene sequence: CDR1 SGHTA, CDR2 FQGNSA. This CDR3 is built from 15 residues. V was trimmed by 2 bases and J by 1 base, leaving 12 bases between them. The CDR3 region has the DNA TGTGCCAGCAGCTTAAGGGGGTCCGCATCCTACGAGCAGTACTTC. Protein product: CASSLRGSASYEQYF.

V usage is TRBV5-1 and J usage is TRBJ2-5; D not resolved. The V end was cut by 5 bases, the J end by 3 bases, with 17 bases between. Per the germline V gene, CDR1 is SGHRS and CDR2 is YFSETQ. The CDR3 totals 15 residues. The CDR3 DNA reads TGCGCCAGCAGACTCCTCCTTAGTGGAAAAGAGACCCAGTACTTC. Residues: CASRLLLSGKETQYF.

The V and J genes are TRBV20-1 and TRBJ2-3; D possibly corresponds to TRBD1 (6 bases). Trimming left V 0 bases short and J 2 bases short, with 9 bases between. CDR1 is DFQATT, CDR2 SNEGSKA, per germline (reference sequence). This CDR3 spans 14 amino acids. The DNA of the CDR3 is TGCAGTGCTAGAGATCAGGGGTACACAGATACGCAGTATTTT. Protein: CSARDQGYTDTQYF.